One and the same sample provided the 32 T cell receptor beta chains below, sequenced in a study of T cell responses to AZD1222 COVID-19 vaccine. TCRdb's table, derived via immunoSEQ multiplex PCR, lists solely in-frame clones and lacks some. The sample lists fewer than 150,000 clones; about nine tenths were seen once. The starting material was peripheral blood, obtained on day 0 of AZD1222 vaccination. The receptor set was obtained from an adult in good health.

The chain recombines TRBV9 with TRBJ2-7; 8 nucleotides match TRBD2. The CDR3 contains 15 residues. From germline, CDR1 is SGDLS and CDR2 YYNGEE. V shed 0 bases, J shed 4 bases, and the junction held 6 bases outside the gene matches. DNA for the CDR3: TGTGCCAGCAGCGTAGAGGCGGGGGGTCGTTACGAGCAGTACTTC. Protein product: CASSVEAGGRYEQYF.

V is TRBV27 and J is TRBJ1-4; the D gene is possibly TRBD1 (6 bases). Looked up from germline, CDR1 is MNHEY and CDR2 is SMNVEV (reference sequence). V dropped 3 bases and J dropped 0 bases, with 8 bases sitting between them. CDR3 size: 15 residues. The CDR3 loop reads CASSLGAATNEKLFF. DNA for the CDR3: TGTGCCAGCAGTTTGGGGGCAGCAACTAATGAAAAACTGTTTTTT.

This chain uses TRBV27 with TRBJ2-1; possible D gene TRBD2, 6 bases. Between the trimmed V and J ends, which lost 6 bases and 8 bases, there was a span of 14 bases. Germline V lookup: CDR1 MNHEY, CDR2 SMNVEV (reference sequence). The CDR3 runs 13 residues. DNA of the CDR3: TGTGCCAGCAGCGGGAAGGAGGGCGATGAGCAGTTCTTC. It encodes CASSGKEGDEQFF.

In nucleotides, the CDR3 is TGCGCCAGCAGCGGGTCCATGAGGGCAAATGAAAAACTGTTTTTT. Its protein is CASSGSMRANEKLFF. This rearrangement joins TRBV5-1 to TRBJ1-4; D not certain. Germline values: CDR1 SGHRS, CDR2 YFSETQ. V gave up 4 bases and J gave up 5 bases, with 15 bases separating them. The CDR3 consists of 15 residues. The full variable domain, its missing parts supplied by reference TRBV5-1 and TRBJ1-4, is KAGVTQTPRYLIKTRGQQVTLSCSPISGHRSVSWYQQTPGQGLQFLFEYFSETQRNKGNFPGRFSGRQFSNSRSEMNVSTLELGDSALYLCASSGSMRANEKLFFGSGTQLSVL.

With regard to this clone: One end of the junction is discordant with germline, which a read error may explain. CDR3: CAGSAEGQISRRSYNEQFF. In DNA, the CDR3 is TGTGCCGGCAGCGCCGAGGGACAGATTAGCCGACGCTCCTACAATGAGCAGTTCTTC. The chain is built from TRBV11-3 and TRBJ2-1; the match to TRBD1 covers 7 bases. CDR1 is SGHNT, CDR2 YENEEA, per germline. CDR3 length equals 19 residues.

The CDR3 spells CASSSRTSGGGTDTQYF. CDR3 nucleotides: TGCGCCAGCAGCTCCCGGACTAGCGGGGGAGGCACAGATACGCAGTATTTT. The rearrangement links TRBV5-1 to TRBJ2-3; 13 bases are shared with TRBD2. The germline CDR1 and CDR2 sequences are SGHRS and YFSETQ. The CDR3 has 17 residues. Trimming took 3 bases from V and 1 from J; bases not matched to a gene: 5.

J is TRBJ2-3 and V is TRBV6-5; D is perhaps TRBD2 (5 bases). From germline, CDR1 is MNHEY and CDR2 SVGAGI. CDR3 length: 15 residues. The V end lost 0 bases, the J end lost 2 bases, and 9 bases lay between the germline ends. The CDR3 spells CASSYSDYPTDTQYF. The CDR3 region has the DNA TGTGCCAGCAGTTACTCCGACTACCCCACAGATACGCAGTATTTT.

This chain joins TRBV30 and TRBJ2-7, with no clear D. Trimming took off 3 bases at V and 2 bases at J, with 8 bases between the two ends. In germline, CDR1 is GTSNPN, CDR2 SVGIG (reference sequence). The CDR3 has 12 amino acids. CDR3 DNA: TGTGCCTGGAGCGAATTTACCTACGAGCAGTACTTC. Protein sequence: CAWSEFTYEQYF.

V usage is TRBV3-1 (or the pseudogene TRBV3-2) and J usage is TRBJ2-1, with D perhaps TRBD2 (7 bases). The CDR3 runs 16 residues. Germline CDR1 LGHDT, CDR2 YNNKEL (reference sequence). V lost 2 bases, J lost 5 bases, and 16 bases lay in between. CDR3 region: CASSQSLGGANNEQFF. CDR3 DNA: TGTGCCAGCAGCCAAAGTTTGGGGGGGGCGAACAATGAGCAGTTCTTC.

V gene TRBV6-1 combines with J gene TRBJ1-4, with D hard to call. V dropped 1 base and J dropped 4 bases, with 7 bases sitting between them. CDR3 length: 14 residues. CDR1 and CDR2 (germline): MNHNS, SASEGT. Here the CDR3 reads CASSEGHDNEKLFF. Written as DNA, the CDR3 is TGTGCCAGCAGTGAAGGGCACGATAATGAAAAACTGTTTTTT.

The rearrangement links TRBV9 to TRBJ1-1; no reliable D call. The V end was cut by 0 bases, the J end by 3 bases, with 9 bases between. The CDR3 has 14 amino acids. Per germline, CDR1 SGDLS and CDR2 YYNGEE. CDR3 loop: CASSVVEFYTEAFF. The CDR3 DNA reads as TGTGCCAGCAGCGTAGTAGAGTTTTACACTGAAGCTTTCTTT. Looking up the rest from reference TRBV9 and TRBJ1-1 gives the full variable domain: DSGVTQTPKHLITATGQRVTLRCSPRSGDLSVYWYQQSLDQGLQFLIQYYNGEERAKGNILERFSAQQFPDLHSELNLSSLELGDSALYFCASSVVEFYTEAFFGQGTRLTVV.

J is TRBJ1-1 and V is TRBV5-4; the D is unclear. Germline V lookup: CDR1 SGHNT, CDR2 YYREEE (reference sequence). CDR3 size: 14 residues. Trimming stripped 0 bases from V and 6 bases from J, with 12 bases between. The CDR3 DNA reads TGTGCCAGCAGCTTGGTGGGGAGTACGGCTGAAGCTTTCTTT. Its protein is CASSLVGSTAEAFF.

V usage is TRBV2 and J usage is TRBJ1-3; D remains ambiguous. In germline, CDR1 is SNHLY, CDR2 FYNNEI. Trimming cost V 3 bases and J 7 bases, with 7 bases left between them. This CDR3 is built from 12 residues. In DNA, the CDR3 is TGTGCCAGCAGTGATGGTGGGAACACCATATATTTT. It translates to CASSDGGNTIYF. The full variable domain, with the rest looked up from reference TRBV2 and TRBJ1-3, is EPEVTQTPSHQVTQMGQEVILRCVPISNHLYFYWYRQILGQKVEFLVSFYNNEISEKSEIFDDQFSVERPDGSNFTLKIRSTKLEDSAMYFCASSDGGNTIYFGEGSWLTVV.

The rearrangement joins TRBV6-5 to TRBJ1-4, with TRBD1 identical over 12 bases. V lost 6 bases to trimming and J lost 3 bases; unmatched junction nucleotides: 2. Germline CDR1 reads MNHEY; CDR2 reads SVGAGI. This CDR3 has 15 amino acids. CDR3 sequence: CASRGTGGSNEKLFF. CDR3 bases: TGTGCCAGCAGGGGGACAGGGGGCTCTAATGAAAAACTGTTTTTT.

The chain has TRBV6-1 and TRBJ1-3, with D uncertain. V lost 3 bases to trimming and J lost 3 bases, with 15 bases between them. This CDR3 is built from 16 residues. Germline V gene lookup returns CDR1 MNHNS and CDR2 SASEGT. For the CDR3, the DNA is TGTGCCAGCAGTGATTCCCAAGCTGCTCTTGGAAACACCATATATTTT. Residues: CASSDSQAALGNTIYF.

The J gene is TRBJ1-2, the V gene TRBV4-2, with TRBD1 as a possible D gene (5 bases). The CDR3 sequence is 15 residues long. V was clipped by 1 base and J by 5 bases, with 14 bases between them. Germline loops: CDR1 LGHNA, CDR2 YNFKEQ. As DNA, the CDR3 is TGTGCCAGCAGCCAAGGAGGCCAGGGATTATATGGCTACACCTTC. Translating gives CASSQGGQGLYGYTF.

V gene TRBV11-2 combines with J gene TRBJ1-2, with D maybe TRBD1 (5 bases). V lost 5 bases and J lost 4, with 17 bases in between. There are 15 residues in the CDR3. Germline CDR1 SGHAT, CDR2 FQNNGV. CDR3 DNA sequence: TGTGCCAGCAGCCCACCCCCGACAGAGATCTATGGCTACACCTTC. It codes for CASSPPPTEIYGYTF.

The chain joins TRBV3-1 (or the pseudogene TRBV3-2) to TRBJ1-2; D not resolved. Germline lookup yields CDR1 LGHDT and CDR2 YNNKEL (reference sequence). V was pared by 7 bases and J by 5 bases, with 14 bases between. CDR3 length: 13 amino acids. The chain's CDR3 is CASTNVLGYGYTF. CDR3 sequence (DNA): TGTGCCAGCACTAACGTCTTAGGGTATGGCTACACCTTC.

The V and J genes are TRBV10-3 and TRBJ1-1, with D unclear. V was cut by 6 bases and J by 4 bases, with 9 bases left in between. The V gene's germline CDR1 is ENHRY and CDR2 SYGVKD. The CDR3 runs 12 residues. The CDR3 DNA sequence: TGTGCCATCAGCCTCTCGGGCACTGAAGCTTTCTTT. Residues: CAISLSGTEAFF.

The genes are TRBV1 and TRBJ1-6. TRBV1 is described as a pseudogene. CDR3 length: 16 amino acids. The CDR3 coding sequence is TGCACCAGCAGCCAAGTCAGTCAAGGGATGAATTCACCCCTCCACTTT. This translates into CTSSQVSQGMNSPLHF.

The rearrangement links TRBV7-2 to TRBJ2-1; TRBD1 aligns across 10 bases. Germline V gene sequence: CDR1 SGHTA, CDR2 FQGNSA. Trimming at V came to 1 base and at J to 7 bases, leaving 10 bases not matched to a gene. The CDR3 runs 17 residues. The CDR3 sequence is CASSLVGTGVGVNEQFF. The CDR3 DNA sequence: TGTGCCAGCAGCTTAGTAGGGACAGGGGTTGGTGTAAATGAGCAGTTCTTC.

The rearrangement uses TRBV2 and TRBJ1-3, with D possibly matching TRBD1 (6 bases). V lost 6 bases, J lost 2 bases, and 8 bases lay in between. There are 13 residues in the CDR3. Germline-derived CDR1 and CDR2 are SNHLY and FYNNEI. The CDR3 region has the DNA TGTGCCAGCAGGGCAGGGGCTGGAAACACCATATATTTT. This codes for CASRAGAGNTIYF.

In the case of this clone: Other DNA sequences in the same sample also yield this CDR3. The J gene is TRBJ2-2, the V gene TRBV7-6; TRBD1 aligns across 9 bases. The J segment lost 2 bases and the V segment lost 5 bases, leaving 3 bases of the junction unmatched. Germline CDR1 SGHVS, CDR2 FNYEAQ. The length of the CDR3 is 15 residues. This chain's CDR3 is CASSPGQGNTGELFF. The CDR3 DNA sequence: TGTGCCAGCAGCCCGGGACAGGGAAACACCGGGGAGCTGTTTTTT.

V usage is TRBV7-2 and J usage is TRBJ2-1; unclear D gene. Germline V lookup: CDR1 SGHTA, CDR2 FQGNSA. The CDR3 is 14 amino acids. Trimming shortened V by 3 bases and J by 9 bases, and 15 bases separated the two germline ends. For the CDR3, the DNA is TGTGCCAGCAGCTTTGAGGTCGTGTTGTCTGAGCAGTTCTTC. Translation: CASSFEVVLSEQFF.

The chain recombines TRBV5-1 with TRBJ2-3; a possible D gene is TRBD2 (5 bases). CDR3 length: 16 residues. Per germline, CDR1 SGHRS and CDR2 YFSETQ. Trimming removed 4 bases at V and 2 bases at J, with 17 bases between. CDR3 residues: CASSVSTGILTDTQYF. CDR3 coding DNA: TGCGCCAGCAGCGTCTCCACCGGGATCCTCACAGATACGCAGTATTTT.

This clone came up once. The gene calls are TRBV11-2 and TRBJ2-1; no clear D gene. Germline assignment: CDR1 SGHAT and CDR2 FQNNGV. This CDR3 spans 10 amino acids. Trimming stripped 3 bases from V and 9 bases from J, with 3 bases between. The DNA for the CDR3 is TGTGCCAGCAGCTTCTTTGAGCAGTTCTTC. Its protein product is CASSFFEQFF.

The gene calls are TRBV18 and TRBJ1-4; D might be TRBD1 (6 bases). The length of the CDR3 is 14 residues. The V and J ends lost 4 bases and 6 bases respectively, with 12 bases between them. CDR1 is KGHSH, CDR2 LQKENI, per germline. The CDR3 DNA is TGTGCCAGCTCACGGTCGAACAGGGATGAAAAACTGTTTTTT. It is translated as CASSRSNRDEKLFF.

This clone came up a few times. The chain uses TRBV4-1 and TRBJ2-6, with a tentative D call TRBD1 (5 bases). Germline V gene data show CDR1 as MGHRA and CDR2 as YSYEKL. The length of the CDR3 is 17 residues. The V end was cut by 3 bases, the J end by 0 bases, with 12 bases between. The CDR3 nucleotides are TGCGCCAGCAGCCAGGTGATGGACACCTCTGGGGCCAACGTCCTGACTTTC. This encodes CASSQVMDTSGANVLTF.

The CDR3 loop reads CASSTGTVPGNTIYF. Written as DNA, the CDR3 is TGTGCCAGTAGTACAGGGACAGTCCCTGGAAACACCATATATTTT. The chain carries TRBV19 and TRBJ1-3; 7 bases match TRBD1. The CDR3 contains 15 residues. J lost 2 bases, V lost 4 bases, and 5 bases had no gene match. Germline loops: CDR1 LNHDA, CDR2 SQIVND (reference sequence).

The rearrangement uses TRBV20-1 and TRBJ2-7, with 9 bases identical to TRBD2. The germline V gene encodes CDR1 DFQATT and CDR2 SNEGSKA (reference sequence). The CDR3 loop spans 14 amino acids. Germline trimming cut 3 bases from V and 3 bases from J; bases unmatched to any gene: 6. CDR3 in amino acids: CSASFSGGFYEQYF. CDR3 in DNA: TGCAGTGCTAGTTTTAGCGGGGGATTCTACGAGCAGTACTTC.

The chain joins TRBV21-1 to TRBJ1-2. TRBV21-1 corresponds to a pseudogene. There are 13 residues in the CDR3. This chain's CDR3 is CASSRVMKSGYTF. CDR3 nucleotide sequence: TGTGCCAGCAGCAGGGTTATGAAGTCGGGCTACACCTTC.

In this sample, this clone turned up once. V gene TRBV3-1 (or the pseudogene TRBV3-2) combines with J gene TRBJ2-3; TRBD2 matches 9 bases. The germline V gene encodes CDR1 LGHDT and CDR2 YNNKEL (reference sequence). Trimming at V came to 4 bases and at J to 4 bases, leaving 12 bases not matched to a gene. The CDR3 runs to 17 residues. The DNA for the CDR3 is TGTGCCAGCAGCCTACTAGGAAGTAGCGGGGGATCAGATACGCAGTATTTT. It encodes CASSLLGSSGGSDTQYF.